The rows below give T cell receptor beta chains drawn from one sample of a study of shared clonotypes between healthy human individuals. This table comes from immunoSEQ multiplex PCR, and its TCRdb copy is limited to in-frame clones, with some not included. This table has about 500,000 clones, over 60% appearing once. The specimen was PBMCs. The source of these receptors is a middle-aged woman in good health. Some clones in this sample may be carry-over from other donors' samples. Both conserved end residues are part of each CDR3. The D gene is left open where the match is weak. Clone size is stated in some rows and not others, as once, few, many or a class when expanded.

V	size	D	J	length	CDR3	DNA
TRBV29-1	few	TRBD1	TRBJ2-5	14	CSVEGAGGWETQYF	TGCAGCGTTGAGGGAGCAGGGGGATGGGAGACCCAGTACTTC
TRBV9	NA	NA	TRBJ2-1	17	CASSPGVAANFYNEQFF	TGTGCCAGCAGCCCTGGGGTGGCAGCCAACTTTTACAATGAGCAGTTCTTC
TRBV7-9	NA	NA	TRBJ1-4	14	CASSLGQVGEKLFF	TGTGCCAGCAGCTTAGGACAGGTTGGTGAAAAACTGTTTTTT
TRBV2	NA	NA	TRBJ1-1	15	CASSERGRMDTEAFF	TGTGCCAGCAGTGAACGGGGGCGCATGGACACTGAAGCTTTCTTT
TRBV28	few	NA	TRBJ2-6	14	CASRGLSGANVLTF	TGTGCCAGTCGAGGGCTCTCTGGGGCCAACGTCCTGACTTTC
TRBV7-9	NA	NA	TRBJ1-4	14	CASRPRGVGEKLFF	TGTGCCAGCAGACCCAGGGGAGTGGGGGAAAAACTGTTTTTT
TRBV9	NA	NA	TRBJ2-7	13	CASSVGGSDEQYF	TGTGCCAGCAGCGTGGGGGGCTCGGACGAGCAGTACTTC
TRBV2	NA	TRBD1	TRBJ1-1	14	CASSAQGRDTEAFF	TGTGCCAGCAGTGCACAGGGGAGGGACACTGAAGCTTTCTTT
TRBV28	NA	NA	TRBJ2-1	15	CASSPRVHSYNEQFF	TGTGCCAGCAGTCCGCGGGTGCACTCCTACAATGAGCAGTTCTTC
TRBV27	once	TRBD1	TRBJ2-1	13	CASSLYRGNEQFF	TGTGCCAGCAGTTTATACAGGGGGAATGAGCAGTTCTTC
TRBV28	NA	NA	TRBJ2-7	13	CASSMTATYEQYF	TGTGCCAGCAGTATGACAGCAACCTACGAGCAGTACTTC
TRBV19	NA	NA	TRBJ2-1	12	CASSIGLNEQFF	TGTGCCAGTAGTATAGGACTGAATGAGCAGTTCTTC
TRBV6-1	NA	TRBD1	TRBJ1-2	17	CASSEGFVTGGHYGYTF	TGTGCCAGCAGTGAAGGATTCGTGACAGGGGGGCACTATGGCTACACCTTC
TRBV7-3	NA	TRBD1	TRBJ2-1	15	CASSLQGTGGYEQFF	TGTGCCAGCAGCTTACAAGGGACAGGGGGTTATGAGCAGTTCTTC
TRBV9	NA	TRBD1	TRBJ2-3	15	CASTPTQGFTDTQYF	TGTGCCAGCACCCCCACACAGGGGTTCACAGATACGCAGTATTTT
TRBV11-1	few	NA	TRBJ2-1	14	CASSWTAANNEQFF	TGTGCCAGCAGCTGGACAGCCGCCAACAATGAGCAGTTCTTC
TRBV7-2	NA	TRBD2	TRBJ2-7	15	CASSFPPSGDYEQYF	TGTGCCAGCAGCTTTCCACCTAGCGGAGACTACGAGCAGTACTTC